This T cell receptor (beta chain) was retrieved from a study of regulatory T cells in long-lasting Graves disease. This clonotype came up many times. Its antigen remains unknown. CDR1 is GTSNPN and CDR2 is SVGIG in the germline V gene (reference sequence). V was cut by 3 bases and J by 6 bases, with 17 bases left in between. The CDR3 is made up of 15 amino acids. Time point specified: newly diagnosed GD, antithyroid drugs for less than 3 months. PBMC-extracted RNA yielded the TCR library. Investigators prepared the TCR beta libraries by applying iRepertoire HTBI primers and Arm-PCR of CDR3 regions. TCRdb recomputed calls from the multiplex PCR reads with MiXCR, one row per CDR3 protein. Of around 480,000 distinct CDR3 sequences listed, 15% to 20% are singletons. Study-wide results and limits: No thyroid tissue was studied; the work used peripheral blood only.

The same sample was also used in a study of T cells in Graves' hyperthyroidism and ophthalmopathy. That source reports: Stable hyperthyroidism: no ophthalmopathy progression over 18 months of follow-up.

The sample consisted of peripheral blood mononuclear cells (PBMCs), taken at new diagnosis, from a patient treated with antithyroid drugs. The source of this sequence is a woman aged 40-65 years with Graves disease. The chain employs TRBV30 and TRBJ1-4; D gene unclear. DNA of the CDR3: TGTGCCTGGAGCGCAATCTCGAGGATGGATGAAAAACTGTTTTTT. Protein sequence: CAWSAISRMDEKLFF.